A single count supports the clone carrying this T cell receptor beta chain. This specimen comes from a study of monozygotic twins with cystic fibrosis. In the study overall: Libraries were built from three micrograms of fragmented DNA using about 16 PCR cycles.

Sequencing used immunoSEQ multiplex PCR; TCRdb keeps in-frame clones, though not all of them. The sample includes 30,000 to 35,000 clones, about 96% of them seen just once. Losses at the gene ends were 0 bases for V and 4 bases for J; bases not matched to a gene: 5. The CDR3 contains 16 residues. Germline CDR1 is SEHNR and CDR2 is FQNEAQ (reference sequence). The clonotype originates from a girl aged 2-10 years with cystic fibrosis. The gene calls are TRBV7-9 and TRBJ2-7, with 11 bases matching TRBD1. Sequenced material: blood. Here the CDR3 reads CASSLAEGQGAYEQYF. In DNA form, the CDR3 reads TGTGCCAGCAGCTTAGCGGAAGGACAGGGGGCGTACGAGCAGTACTTC.